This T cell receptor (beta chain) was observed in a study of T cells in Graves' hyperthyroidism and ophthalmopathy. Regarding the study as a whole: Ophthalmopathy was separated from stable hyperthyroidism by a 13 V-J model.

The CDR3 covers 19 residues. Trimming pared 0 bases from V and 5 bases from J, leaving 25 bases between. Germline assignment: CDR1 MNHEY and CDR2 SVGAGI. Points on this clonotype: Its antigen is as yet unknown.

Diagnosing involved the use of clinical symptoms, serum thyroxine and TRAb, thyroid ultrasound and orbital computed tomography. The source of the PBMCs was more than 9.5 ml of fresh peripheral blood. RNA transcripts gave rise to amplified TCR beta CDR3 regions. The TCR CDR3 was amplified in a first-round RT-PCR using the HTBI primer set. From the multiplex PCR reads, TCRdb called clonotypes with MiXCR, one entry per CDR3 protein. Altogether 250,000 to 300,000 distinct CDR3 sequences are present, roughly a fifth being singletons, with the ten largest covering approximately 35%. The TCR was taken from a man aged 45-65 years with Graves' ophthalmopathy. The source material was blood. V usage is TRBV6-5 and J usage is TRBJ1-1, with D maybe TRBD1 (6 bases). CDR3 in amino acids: CASSYSNCDRPIGRTEAFF. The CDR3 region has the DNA TGTGCCAGCAGTTACTCGAATTGCGACAGGCCTATCGGACGGACTGAAGCTTTCTTT.